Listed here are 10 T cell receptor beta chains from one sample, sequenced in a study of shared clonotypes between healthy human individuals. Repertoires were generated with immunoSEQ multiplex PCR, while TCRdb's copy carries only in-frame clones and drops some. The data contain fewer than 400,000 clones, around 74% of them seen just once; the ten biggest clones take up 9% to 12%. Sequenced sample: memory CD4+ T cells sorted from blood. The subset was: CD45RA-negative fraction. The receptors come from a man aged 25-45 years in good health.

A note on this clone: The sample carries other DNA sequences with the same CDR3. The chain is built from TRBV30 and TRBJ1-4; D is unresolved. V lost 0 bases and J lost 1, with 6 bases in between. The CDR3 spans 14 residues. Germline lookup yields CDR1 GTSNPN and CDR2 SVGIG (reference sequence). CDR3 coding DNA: TGTGCCTGGAGTGTCTTGGGAACTAATGAAAAACTGTTTTTT. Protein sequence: CAWSVLGTNEKLFF.

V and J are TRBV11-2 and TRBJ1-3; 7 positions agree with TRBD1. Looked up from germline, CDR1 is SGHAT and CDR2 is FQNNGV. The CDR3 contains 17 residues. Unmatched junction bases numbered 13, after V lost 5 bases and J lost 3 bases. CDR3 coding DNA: TGTGCCAGCAGCCCGCGACAGGGTTGGGTGCGTGGAAACACCATATATTTT. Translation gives CASSPRQGWVRGNTIYF.

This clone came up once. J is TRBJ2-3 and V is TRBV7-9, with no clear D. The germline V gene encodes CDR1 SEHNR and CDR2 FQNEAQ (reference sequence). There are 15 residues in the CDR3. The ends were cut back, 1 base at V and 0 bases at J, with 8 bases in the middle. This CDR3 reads CASSLVRGSTDTQYF. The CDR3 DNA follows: TGTGCCAGCAGCTTAGTACGCGGTAGCACAGATACGCAGTATTTT.

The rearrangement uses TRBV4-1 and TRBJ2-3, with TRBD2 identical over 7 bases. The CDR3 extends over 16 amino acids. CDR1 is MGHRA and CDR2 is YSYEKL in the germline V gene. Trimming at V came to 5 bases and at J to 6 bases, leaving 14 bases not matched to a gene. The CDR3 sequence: CASSDRLARVDDTQYF. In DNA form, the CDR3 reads TGCGCCAGCAGCGATCGACTAGCTAGGGTCGACGATACGCAGTATTTT.

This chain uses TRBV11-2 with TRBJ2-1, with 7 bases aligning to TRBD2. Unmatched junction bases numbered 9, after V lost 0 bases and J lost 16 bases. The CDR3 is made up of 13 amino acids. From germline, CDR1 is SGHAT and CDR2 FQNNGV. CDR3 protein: CASSLDQLVAGFF. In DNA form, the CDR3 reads TGTGCCAGCAGCTTAGATCAGTTGGTAGCGGGCTTCTTC.

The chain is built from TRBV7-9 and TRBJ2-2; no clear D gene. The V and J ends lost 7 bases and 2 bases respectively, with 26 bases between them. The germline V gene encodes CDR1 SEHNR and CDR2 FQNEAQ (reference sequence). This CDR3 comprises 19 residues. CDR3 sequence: CASTALLGFHRRNTGELFF. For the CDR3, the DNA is TGTGCCAGCACGGCTCTTTTAGGGTTCCACCGAAGAAACACCGGGGAGCTGTTTTTT.

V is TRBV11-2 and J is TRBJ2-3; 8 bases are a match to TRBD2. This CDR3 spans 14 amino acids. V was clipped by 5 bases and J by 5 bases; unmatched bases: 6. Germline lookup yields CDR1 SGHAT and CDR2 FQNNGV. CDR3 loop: CASSPLAGQDTQYF. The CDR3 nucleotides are TGTGCCAGCAGCCCCTTAGCGGGGCAAGATACGCAGTATTTT.

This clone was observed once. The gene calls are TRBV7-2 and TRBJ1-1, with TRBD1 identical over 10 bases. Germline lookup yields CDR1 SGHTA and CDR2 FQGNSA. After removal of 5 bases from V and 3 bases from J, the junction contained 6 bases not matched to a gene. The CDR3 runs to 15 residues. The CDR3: CASSQVTGGYTEAFF. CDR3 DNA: TGTGCCAGCAGCCAAGTGACAGGGGGCTACACTGAAGCTTTCTTT. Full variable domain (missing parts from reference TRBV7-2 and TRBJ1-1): GAGVSQSPSNKVTEKGKDVELRCDPISGHTALYWYRQSLGQGLEFLIYFQGNSAPDKSGLPSDRFSAERTGGSVSTLTIQRTQQEDSAVYLCASSQVTGGYTEAFFGQGTRLTVV.

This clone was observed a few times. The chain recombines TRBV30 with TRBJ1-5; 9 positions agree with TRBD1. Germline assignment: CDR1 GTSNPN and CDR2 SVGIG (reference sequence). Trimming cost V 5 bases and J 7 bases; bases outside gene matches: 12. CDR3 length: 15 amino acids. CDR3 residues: CAWQTGQGLQQPQHF. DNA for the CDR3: TGTGCCTGGCAGACCGGACAGGGGTTACAGCAGCCCCAGCATTTT.

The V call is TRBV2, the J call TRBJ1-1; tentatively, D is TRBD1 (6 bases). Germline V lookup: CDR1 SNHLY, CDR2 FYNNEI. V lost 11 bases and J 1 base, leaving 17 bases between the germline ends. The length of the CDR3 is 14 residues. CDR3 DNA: TGTGCCGCGCCCCCACAGGGATCGAACACTGAAGCTTTCTTT. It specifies CAAPPQGSNTEAFF. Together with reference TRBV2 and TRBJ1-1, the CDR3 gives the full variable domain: EPEVTQTPSHQVTQMGQEVILRCVPISNHLYFYWYRQILGQKVEFLVSFYNNEISEKSEIFDDQFSVERPDGSNFTLKIRSTKLEDSAMYFCAAPPQGSNTEAFFGQGTRLTVV.